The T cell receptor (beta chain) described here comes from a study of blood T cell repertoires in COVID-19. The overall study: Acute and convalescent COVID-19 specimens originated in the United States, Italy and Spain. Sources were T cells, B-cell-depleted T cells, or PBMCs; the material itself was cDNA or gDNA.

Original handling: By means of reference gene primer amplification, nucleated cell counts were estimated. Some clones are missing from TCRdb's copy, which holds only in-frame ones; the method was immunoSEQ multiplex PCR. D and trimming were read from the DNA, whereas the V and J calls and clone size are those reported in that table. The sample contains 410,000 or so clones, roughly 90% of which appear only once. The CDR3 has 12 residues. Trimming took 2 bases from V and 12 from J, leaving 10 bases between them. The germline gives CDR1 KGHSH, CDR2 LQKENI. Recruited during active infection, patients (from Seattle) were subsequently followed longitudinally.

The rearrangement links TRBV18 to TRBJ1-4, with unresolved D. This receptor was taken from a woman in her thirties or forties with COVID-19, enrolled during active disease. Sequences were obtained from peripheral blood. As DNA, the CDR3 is TGTGCCAGCTCACCATCCGGGGAGGAACTGTTTTTT. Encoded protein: CASSPSGEELFF.